The clone carrying this T cell receptor beta chain was found a few times. Using its own MiXCR run on the PCR reads, TCRdb lists one record per CDR3 protein. The sample comprises hundreds of thousands of distinct CDR3 sequences, less than 30% of which are singletons, and 0.6% to 0.9% rests with the top ten. These data are taken from a study of molecular identifiers for immune sequencing clone quantification. The sequence was collected from a human donor in good health. Some libraries in this study had Jurkat cell RNA spiked in. Sequenced material: naive CD8+ T cells from blood, with Jurkat cell RNA spiked in. Subset: FACS-sorted CD8+CD4-CCR7+CD45RA+ naive T cells.

CDR3 in DNA: TGTGCCAGCAGTGAAGGGACAGGCTTATCTTCTAAGATGGATGGCTACACCTTC. The encoded protein is CASSEGTGLSSKMDGYTF. The J gene is TRBJ1-2, the V gene TRBV2; 7 bases match TRBD1. Germline CDR1 and CDR2: SNHLY and FYNNEI. The CDR3 loop spans 18 amino acids. With 1 base clipped from V and 6 bases from J, the junction kept 17 bases outside the gene matches.